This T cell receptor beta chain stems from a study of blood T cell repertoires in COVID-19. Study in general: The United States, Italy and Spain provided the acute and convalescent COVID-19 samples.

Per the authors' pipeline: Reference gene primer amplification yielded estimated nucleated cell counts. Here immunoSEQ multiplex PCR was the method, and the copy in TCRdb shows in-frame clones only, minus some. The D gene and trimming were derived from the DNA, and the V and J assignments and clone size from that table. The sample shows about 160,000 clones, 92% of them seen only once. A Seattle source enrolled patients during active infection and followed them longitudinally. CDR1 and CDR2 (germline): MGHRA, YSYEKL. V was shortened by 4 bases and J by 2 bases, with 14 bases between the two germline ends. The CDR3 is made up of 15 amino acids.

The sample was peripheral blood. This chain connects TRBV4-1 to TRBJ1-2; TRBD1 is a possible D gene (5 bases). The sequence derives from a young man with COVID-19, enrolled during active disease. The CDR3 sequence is CASSPDTSSNYGYTF. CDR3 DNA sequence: TGCGCCAGCAGCCCGGACACGTCTTCAAACTATGGCTACACCTTC.